This TCR beta chain was profiled in a study of control samples from healthy donors and cancer patients. The CDR3 contains 15 residues. Germline V gene sequence: CDR1 LNHDA, CDR2 SQIVND (reference sequence). Trimming pared 3 bases from V and 5 bases from J, leaving 16 bases between. The protocol was immunoSEQ multiplex PCR, while the TCRdb copy is restricted to in-frame clones and leaves out a portion. The profile shows some 140,000 clones, about 94% of them singletons. Sequencing used blood. The receptor comes from a man aged 35 to 55 in good health. V gene TRBV19 combines with J gene TRBJ1-2, with D unresolved. This CDR3 is CASSIGGASWYGYTF. CDR3 DNA: TGTGCCAGTAGTATCGGCGGAGCCTCCTGGTATGGCTACACCTTC.